The TCR beta chain under discussion was sequenced for a study of cytomegalovirus exposure and HLA in healthy donors. Study results and limitations: In a later analysis, TCR beta V- and J-gene trimming was associated with a missense DCLRE1C variant. For presence/absence analyses, sequencing depth was assumed to be roughly uniform across donors.

The CDR3 has 13 amino acids. Germline V gene sequence: CDR1 SGHTA, CDR2 FQGTGA. Trimming pared 5 bases from V and 7 bases from J, leaving 12 bases between. PCR used 60 Vbeta primers and 13 Jbeta primers. Per the study methods: In a later analysis, the count reached roughly 80 million unique TCR beta chains, with around 11 million shared. Repertoires were generated with immunoSEQ multiplex PCR, while TCRdb's copy carries only in-frame clones and drops some. V and J calls plus clone size are reproduced from that table; the DNA served to infer D and trimming. The sample lists about 150,000 clones, 75% to 90% occurring once. On this clone itself: What it binds is unknown.

The chain combines TRBV7-3 with TRBJ2-1; the D gene is possibly TRBD2 (5 bases). This clonotype originated in a man under 40 in good health and CMV-seropositive. Material for sequencing was PBMCs. DNA of the CDR3: TGTGCCAGCAGCCTACAACCGGGGAATGAGCAGTTCTTC. Residues: CASSLQPGNEQFF.